The present entry profiles one TCR beta chain with its context. The data stem from a study of early T cells in non-severe SARS-CoV-2 infection. On the study more broadly: RNA in bulk from unsorted whole blood was sequenced, and chains were unpaired.

cDNA molecules, individually, were tagged with unique molecular identifiers. MiXCR, run by TCRdb on the 5' RACE reads, gives a single entry per CDR3 protein. This sample has over 50,000 distinct CDR3 sequences, with under 14% found just once. The CDR3 extends over 16 amino acids. The germline V gene encodes CDR1 SEHNR and CDR2 FQNEAQ (reference sequence). V trimming: 6 bases; J trimming: 2 bases; junction bases outside the gene matches: 12. Sequenced input: whole blood. The chain is built from TRBV7-9 and TRBJ2-7; 8 bases line up with TRBD1. This TCR derives from an adult who was a healthcare worker with PCR-confirmed SARS-CoV-2 infection or an uninfected control (not recorded which). The CDR3 DNA is TGTGCCAGCAGTCCGCATTCTGACAGGGGCCCCTACGAGCAGTACTTC. This encodes CASSPHSDRGPYEQYF.